This T cell receptor beta chain was identified during a study of T cells in Graves' hyperthyroidism and ophthalmopathy. This clonotype was counted only a few times. Its antigen is not known. General study results and limits: Most thyroid clonotypes expanded above 0.001 appeared in blood too.

The TCR beta CDR3 regions underwent amplification using RNA transcripts as the source. When the TCR CDR3 underwent first-round RT-PCR, the HTBI primer set was used. TCRdb reprocessed the multiplex PCR reads with MiXCR, giving one entry per CDR3 protein. Found here are 400,000 to 550,000 distinct CDR3 sequences, approximately 15% of them singletons; the top ten hold 17%. The sequence derives from a woman younger than 35 with Graves' hyperthyroidism. Sequenced sample: blood.

The CDR3 region has the DNA TGTGCCTGGAGTGGGTTGGACATTCAGTACTTC. It specifies CAWSGLDIQYF. The chain couples TRBV30 to TRBJ2-4; D not resolved. In germline, CDR1 is GTSNPN, CDR2 SVGIG (reference sequence). V lost 1 base to trimming and J lost 8 bases, with 6 bases between them. The CDR3 spans 11 residues.